This T cell receptor beta chain was recorded in a study of PD-1 blockade in mismatch repair-deficient tumors. As for the study in general: Patients had some twelve mismatch repair-deficient cancer types, all previously treated and progressing.

Germline-derived CDR1 and CDR2 are SQVTM and ANQGSEA. This CDR3 has 13 amino acids. The ends lost 6 bases at V and 3 bases at J; junction bases unmatched: 5. TCRs were sequenced from a few patients responding to pembrolizumab. The assay was immunoSEQ multiplex PCR, and TCRdb's table has in-frame clones only and misses some. Among around 62,000 clones, around 80% were seen once, and the ten largest hold about 5%. The TCR was taken from an adult with mismatch repair-deficient cancer. The chain is built from TRBV29-1 and TRBJ2-7, with 10 bases identical to TRBD1. Sequences were derived from peripheral blood, sampled 2 weeks after starting pembrolizumab. The CDR3 here is CSVEGTGVYEQYF. In DNA form, the CDR3 reads TGCAGCGTGGAGGGGACAGGGGTCTACGAGCAGTACTTC.